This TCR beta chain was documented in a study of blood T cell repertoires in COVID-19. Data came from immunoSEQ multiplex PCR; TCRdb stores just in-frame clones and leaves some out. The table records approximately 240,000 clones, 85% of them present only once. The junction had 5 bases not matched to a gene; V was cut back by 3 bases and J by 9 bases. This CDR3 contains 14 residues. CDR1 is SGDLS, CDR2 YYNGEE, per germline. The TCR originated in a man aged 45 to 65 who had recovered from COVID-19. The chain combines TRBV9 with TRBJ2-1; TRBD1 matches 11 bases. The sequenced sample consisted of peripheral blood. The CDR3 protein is CASSAAGQGVEQFF. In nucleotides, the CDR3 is TGTGCCAGCAGCGCCGCGGGACAGGGGGTTGAGCAGTTCTTC.